The clone carrying this T cell receptor (beta chain) was counted between two and nine times. Its antigen is not known. Researchers amplified the TCR beta CDR3 regions from RNA transcripts. Using the HTBI primer set, a first-round RT-PCR was run on the TCR CDR3. Each CDR3 protein is one row after TCRdb ran MiXCR on the multiplex PCR reads. The table shows about 270,000 distinct CDR3 sequences, with roughly 20% occurring only once. Among ophthalmopathy patients, the Clinical Activity Score reached at least 3, the NOSPECS grade reached at least 4, and duration remained under 3 months. Thyroid ultrasound, orbital computed tomography, clinical symptoms, and serum thyroxine and TRAb underpinned diagnoses. This record comes from a study of T cells in Graves' hyperthyroidism and ophthalmopathy. Germline V gene lookup returns CDR1 DFQATT and CDR2 SNEGSKA (reference sequence). This CDR3 comprises 14 residues. Trimming took 3 bases from V and 0 from J, leaving 12 bases between them.

The study, taken as a whole, reports: For ophthalmopathy, model prediction preceded onset by a median about 6.2 months.

This rearrangement joins TRBV20-1 to TRBJ2-7; D may be TRBD2 (5 bases). Sequencing used blood. The TCR originated in a young man with Graves' ophthalmopathy. CDR3 amino acids: CSASPAELSYEQYF. CDR3 sequence (DNA): TGCAGTGCTAGCCCAGCGGAGCTCTCCTACGAGCAGTACTTC.